What follows are 6 T cell receptor beta chains derived from one specimen sequenced in a study of CD8 T cells in ankylosing spondylitis. TCRdb independently ran MiXCR on the 5' RACE reads; one entry per CDR3 protein. This table has roughly 200,000 distinct CDR3 sequences, around 13% appearing once. Material: blood, either unsorted or a sorted T cell fraction (not recorded which). These receptors originate from a male donor with ankylosing spondylitis or in good health (not recorded which).

There are a few counts of this clonotype. The chain links TRBV5-1 to TRBJ2-7; D perhaps matches TRBD1 (6 bases). Per germline, CDR1 SGHRS and CDR2 YFSETQ. V was pared by 0 bases and J by 0 bases, with 13 bases between. The CDR3 contains 16 residues. This CDR3 is CASSLELDRRSYEQYF. CDR3 nucleotide sequence: TGCGCCAGCAGCTTGGAATTGGACAGACGCTCCTACGAGCAGTACTTC.

This clonotype was seen many times. The V gene is TRBV25-1, the J gene TRBJ2-2, with 9 bases fitting TRBD2. The germline CDR1 and CDR2 sequences are MGHDK and SYGVNS. The CDR3 has 15 residues. V lost 3 bases to trimming and J lost 6 bases; unmatched junction nucleotides: 5. The CDR3: CASSEGSGGSGELFF. DNA of the CDR3: TGTGCCAGCAGTGAGGGTAGCGGGGGTTCCGGGGAGCTGTTTTTT.

The V call is TRBV4-1, the J call TRBJ2-7; 7 nucleotides match TRBD1. Unmatched junction bases numbered 5, after V lost 3 bases and J lost 0 bases. This CDR3 spans 15 amino acids. Germline CDR1 and CDR2: MGHRA and YSYEKL. The CDR3, as DNA: TGCGCCAGCAGCCAGGAGACAGGGAACTCCTACGAGCAGTACTTC. Protein product: CASSQETGNSYEQYF.

This clonotype appeared many times. The V and J genes are TRBV11-2 and TRBJ1-2, with TRBD1 as a possible D gene (6 bases). Germline V gives CDR1 SGHAT, CDR2 FQNNGV. Between the trimmed V and J ends, which lost 0 bases and 3 bases, there was a span of 11 bases. CDR3 length: 15 amino acids. The CDR3 region has the DNA TGTGCCAGCAGCTTAGACGGACAGTTAGACTATGGCTACACCTTC. Protein sequence: CASSLDGQLDYGYTF. Supplemented by reference TRBV11-2 and TRBJ1-2, the full variable domain reads EAGVAQSPRYKIIEKRQSVAFWCNPISGHATLYWYQQILGQGPKLLIQFQNNGVVDDSQLPKDRFSAERLKGVDSTLKIQPAKLEDSAVYLCASSLDGQLDYGYTFGSGTRLTVV.

The chain links TRBV27 to TRBJ1-4; TRBD1 agrees at 7 bases. The CDR3 covers 17 residues. With 5 bases clipped from V and 3 bases from J, the junction kept 12 bases outside the gene matches. Germline V lookup: CDR1 MNHEY, CDR2 SMNVEV (reference sequence). The CDR3 region has the DNA TGTGCCAGCAGTGTCCTCCAGGGGGGAGCGGCTAATGAAAAACTGTTTTTT. Residues: CASSVLQGGAANEKLFF. The full variable domain, rest sourced from reference TRBV27 and TRBJ1-4, is EAQVTQNPRYLITVTGKKLTVTCSQNMNHEYMSWYRQDPGLGLRQIYYSMNVEVTDKGDVPEGYKVSRKEKRNFPLILESPSPNQTSLYFCASSVLQGGAANEKLFFGSGTQLSVL.

The chain has TRBV9 and TRBJ1-2; 7 bases map to TRBD1. From germline, CDR1 is SGDLS and CDR2 YYNGEE. Unmatched junction bases numbered 2, after V lost 0 bases and J lost 6 bases. The CDR3 sequence is 13 residues long. The CDR3 protein is CASSVVGGDGYTF. The DNA for the CDR3 is TGTGCCAGCAGCGTAGTAGGGGGCGATGGCTACACCTTC.